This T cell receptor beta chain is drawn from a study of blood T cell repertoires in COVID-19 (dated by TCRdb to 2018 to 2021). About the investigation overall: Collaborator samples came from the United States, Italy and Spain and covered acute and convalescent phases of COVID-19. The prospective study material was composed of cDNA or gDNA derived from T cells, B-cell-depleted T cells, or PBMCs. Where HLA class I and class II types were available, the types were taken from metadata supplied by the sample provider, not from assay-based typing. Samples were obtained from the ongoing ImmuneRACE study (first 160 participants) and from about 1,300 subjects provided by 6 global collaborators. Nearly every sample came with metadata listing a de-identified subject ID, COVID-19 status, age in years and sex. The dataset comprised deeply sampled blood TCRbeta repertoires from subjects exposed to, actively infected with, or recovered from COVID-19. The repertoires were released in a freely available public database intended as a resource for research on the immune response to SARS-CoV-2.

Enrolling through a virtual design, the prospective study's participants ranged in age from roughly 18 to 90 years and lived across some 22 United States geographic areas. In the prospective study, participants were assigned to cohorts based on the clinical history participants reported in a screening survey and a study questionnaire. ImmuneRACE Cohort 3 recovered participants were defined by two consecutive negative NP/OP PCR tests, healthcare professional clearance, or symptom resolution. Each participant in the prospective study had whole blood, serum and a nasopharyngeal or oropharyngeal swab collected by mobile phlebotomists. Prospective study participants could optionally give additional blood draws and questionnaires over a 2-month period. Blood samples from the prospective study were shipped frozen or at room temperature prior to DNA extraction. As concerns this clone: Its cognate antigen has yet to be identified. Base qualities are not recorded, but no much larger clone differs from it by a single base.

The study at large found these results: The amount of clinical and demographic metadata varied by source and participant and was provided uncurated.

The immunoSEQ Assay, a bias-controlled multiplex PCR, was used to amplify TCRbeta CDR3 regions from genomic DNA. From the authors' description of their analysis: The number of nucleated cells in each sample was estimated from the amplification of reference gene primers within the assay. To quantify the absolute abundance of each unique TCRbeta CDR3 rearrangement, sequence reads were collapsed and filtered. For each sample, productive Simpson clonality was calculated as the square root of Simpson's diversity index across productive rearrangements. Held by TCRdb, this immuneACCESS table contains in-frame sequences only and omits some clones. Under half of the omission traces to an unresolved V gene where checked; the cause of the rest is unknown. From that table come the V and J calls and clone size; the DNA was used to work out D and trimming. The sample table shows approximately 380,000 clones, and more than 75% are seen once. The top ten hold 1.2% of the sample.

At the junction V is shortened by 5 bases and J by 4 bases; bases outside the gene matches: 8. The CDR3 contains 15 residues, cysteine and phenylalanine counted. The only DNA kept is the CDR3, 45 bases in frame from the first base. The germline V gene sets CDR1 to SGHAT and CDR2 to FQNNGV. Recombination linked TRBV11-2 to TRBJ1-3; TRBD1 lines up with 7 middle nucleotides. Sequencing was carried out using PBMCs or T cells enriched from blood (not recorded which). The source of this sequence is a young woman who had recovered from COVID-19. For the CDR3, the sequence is CASSQAGTEGNTIYF. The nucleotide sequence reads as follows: TGTGCCAGCAGCCAAGCCGGGACAGAGGGAAACACCATATATTTT. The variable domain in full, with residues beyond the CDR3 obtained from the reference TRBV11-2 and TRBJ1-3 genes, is EAGVAQSPRYKIIEKRQSVAFWCNPISGHATLYWYQQILGQGPKLLIQFQNNGVVDDSQLPKDRFSAERLKGVDSTLKIQPAKLEDSAVYLCASSQAGTEGNTIYFGEGSWLTVV.